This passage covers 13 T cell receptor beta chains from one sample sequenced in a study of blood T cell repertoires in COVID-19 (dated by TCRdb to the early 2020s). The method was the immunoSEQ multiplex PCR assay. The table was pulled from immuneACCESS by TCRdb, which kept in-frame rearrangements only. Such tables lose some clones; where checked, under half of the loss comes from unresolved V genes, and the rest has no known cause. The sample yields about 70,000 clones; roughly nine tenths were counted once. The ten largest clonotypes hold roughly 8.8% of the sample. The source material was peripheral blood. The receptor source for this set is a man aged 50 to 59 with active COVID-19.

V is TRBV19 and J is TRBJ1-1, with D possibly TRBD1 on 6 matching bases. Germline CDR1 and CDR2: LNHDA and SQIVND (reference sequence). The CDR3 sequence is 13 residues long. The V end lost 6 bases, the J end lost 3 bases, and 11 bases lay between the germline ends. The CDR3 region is CASSRGEHTEAFF. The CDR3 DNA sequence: TGTGCCAGTAGCAGGGGAGAGCACACTGAAGCTTTCTTT.

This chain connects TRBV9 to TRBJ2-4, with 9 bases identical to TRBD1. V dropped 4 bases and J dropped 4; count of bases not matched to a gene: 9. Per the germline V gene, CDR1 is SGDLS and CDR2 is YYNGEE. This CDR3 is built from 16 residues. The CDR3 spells CASSPRAGTGKNIQYF. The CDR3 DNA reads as TGTGCCAGCAGCCCGCGGGCGGGGACAGGGAAAAACATTCAGTACTTC.

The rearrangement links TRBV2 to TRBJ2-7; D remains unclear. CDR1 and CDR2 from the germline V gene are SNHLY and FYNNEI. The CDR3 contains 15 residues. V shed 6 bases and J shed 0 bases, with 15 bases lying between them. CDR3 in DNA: TGTGCCAGCAGATTAGAACTCTGGAGCTCCTACGAGCAGTACTTC. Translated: CASRLELWSSYEQYF.

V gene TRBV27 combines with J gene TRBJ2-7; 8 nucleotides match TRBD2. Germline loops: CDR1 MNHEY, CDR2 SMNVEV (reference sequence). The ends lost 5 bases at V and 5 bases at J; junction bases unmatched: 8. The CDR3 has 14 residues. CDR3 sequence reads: CASSPIGRDHEQYF. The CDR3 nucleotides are TGTGCCAGCAGTCCGATCGGGAGGGACCACGAGCAGTACTTC.

The CDR3: CASSTGTGETQYF. The CDR3 DNA is TGTGCCAGTTCTACCGGGACAGGAGAGACCCAGTACTTC. V usage is TRBV5-5 and J usage is TRBJ2-5; 8 bases are shared with TRBD1. Trimming at V came to 8 bases and at J to 4 bases, leaving 7 bases not matched to a gene. Germline values: CDR1 SGHKS, CDR2 YYEKEE (reference sequence). The length of the CDR3 is 13 residues.

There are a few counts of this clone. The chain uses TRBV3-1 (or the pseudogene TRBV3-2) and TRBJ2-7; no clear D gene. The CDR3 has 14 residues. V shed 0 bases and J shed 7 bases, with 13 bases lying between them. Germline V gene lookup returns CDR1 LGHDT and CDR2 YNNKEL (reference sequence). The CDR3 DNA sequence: TGTGCCAGCAGCCAAGAAGACCGAGGCCGGGAGCAGTACTTC. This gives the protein CASSQEDRGREQYF.

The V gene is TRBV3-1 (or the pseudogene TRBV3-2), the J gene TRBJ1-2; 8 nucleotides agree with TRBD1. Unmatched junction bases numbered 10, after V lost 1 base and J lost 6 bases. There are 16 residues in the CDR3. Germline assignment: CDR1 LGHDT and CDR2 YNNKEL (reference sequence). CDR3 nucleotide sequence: TGTGCCAGCAGCCAAGCAACAGGGGGACCGAGGGATGGCTACACCTTC. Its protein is CASSQATGGPRDGYTF.

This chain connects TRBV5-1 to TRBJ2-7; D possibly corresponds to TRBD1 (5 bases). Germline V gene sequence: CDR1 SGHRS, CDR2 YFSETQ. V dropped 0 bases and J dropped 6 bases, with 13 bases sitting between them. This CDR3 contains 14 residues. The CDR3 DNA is TGCGCCAGCAGCTTGGAACAGGCGGAACGCGAGCAGTACTTC. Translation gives CASSLEQAEREQYF.

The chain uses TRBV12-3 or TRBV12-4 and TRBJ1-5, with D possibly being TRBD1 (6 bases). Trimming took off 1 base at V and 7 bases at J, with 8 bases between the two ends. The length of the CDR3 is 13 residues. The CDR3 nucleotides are TGTGCCAGCAGTTTAGGCAGGGGCCAGCCCCAGCATTTT. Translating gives CASSLGRGQPQHF.

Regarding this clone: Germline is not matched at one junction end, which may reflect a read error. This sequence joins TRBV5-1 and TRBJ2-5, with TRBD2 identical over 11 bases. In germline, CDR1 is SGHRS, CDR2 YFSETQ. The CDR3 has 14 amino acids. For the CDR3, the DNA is TGCGCCAGCAGTCTAGCGGGGGGCCAAGGGACCCAGTACTTC. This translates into CASSLAGGQGTQYF. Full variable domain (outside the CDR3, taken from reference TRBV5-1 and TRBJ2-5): KAGVTQTPRYLIKTRGQQVTLSCSPISGHRSVSWYQQTPGQGLQFLFEYFSETQRNKGNFPGRFSGRQFSNSRSEMNVSTLELGDSALYLCASSLAGGQGTQYFGPGTRLLVL.

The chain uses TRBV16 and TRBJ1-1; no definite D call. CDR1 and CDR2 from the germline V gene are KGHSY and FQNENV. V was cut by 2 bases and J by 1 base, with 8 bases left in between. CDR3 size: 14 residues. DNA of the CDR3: TGTGCCAGCAGCCAACCGGTTAAGAACACTGAAGCTTTCTTT. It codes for CASSQPVKNTEAFF.

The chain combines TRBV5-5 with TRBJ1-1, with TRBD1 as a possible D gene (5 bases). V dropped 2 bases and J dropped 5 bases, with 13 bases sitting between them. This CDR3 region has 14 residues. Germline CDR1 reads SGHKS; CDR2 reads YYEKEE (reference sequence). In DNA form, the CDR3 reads TGTGCCAGCAGCTTAGACTATCGGGGGACTGAAGCTTTCTTT. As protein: CASSLDYRGTEAFF. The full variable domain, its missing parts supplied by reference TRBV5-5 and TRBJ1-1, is DAGVTQSPTHLIKTRGQQVTLRCSPISGHKSVSWYQQVLGQGPQFIFQYYEKEERGRGNFPDRFSARQFPNYSSELNVNALLLGDSALYLCASSLDYRGTEAFFGQGTRLTVV.

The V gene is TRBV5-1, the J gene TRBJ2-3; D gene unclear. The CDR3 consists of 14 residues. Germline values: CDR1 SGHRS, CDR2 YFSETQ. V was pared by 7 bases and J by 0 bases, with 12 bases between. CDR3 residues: CASAYGSSTDTQYF. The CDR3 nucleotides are TGCGCCAGCGCCTACGGGTCTAGCACAGATACGCAGTATTTT.